A selection of T cell receptor beta chains follows, all from one sample in a study of T cell changes during pregnancy in multiple sclerosis. TCRdb's table, derived via immunoSEQ multiplex PCR, lists solely in-frame clones and lacks some. The table lists tens of thousands of clones, around 92% of them singletons. The material was CD4+ T cells from peripheral blood mononuclear cells, obtained after pregnancy. The receptors shown here come from a female donor with multiple sclerosis, enrolled in a pregnancy study. Each CDR3 is given with its conserved first and last residue. The D gene is left open where the match is weak. Size is omitted from some rows. Given values are once, few, many or a class for expanded clones.

v_call	clone_size	d_call	j_call	cdr3_nt	cdr3_aa
TRBV27	-	-	TRBJ2-2	TGTGCCAGCAGTCTCCTAGCATCCGCGAACACCGGGGAGCTGTTTTTT	CASSLLASANTGELFF
TRBV18	-	TRBD1	TRBJ2-7	TGTGCCAGCTCACCCCCCGGGACAGGGGGCTACGAGCAGTACTTC	CASSPPGTGGYEQYF
TRBV5-8	-	-	TRBJ2-7	TGTGCCAGCAGCTTGGTGGCTAGCCCTACCTACGAGCAGTACTTC	CASSLVASPTYEQYF
TRBV7-9	-	-	TRBJ1-2	TGTGCCAGCAGCCTAGGACAGCGGGACTTTGGCTACACCTTC	CASSLGQRDFGYTF
TRBV7-2	-	TRBD2	TRBJ2-2	TGTGCCAGCAGCTTAGGTCCTAGCGGGAGAGCCGGGGAGCTGTTTTTT	CASSLGPSGRAGELFF
TRBV7-8	-	-	TRBJ1-1	TGTGCCAGCAGCTTCCGAGAGGGAGCTGAAGCTTTCTTT	CASSFREGAEAFF
TRBV7-2	few	TRBD1	TRBJ2-2	TGTGCCAGCAGCCTTACAGGGGTCGGCACCGGGGAGCTGTTTTTT	CASSLTGVGTGELFF
TRBV6-1	-	-	TRBJ2-7	TGTGCCAGCAGACTAGGGCTCTCGCAGTACTTC	CASRLGLSQYF
TRBV7-3	-	TRBD1	TRBJ2-1	TGTGCCAGCAGCCCCAGAGCCCATTTTGACAGGGGTATCCACAATGAGCAGTTCTTC	CASSPRAHFDRGIHNEQFF
TRBV27	-	TRBD2	TRBJ2-1	TGTGCCAGCAGTTCGGGACTAGCGGGTAGGGGGGGTGAGCAGTTCTTC	CASSSGLAGRGGEQFF
TRBV28	-	TRBD2	TRBJ2-7	TGTGCCAGCAGTTCGACTAGCCTGGCCTACGAGCAGTACTTC	CASSSTSLAYEQYF
TRBV10-3	-	-	TRBJ2-7	TGTGCCATCAGGACTATGGGGCAGGGGAGCTCCTACGAGCAGTACTTC	CAIRTMGQGSSYEQYF
TRBV6-6	-	-	TRBJ1-1	TGTGCCAGCTCCCGGACGGGAAACACTGAAGCTTTCTTT	CASSRTGNTEAFF
TRBV5-4	-	TRBD2	TRBJ2-1	TGCGCCAGCAACGAGAATAGCGGGAGCTCCTACAATGAGCAGTTCTTC	CASNENSGSSYNEQFF
TRBV5-5	once	TRBD1	TRBJ2-5	TGTGCCAGCAGCCCCTTGGGGGACAGGGAGACCCAGTACTTC	CASSPLGDRETQYF
TRBV30	-	-	TRBJ1-6	TGTGCCTTTGGAGAACCTAATTCACCCCTCCACTTT	CAFGEPNSPLHF
TRBV28	-	TRBD1	TRBJ2-3	TGTGCCAGCAGTTCTGCCGGGACAGGGGCGACAGATACGCAGTATTTT	CASSSAGTGATDTQYF
TRBV10-3	few	-	TRBJ1-1	TGTGCCATCGGTTACGATCAGGTAGAAGCTTTCTTT	CAIGYDQVEAFF
TRBV5-5	-	-	TRBJ2-4	TGTGCCAGCAGCTTGGCCGAAGGGGGAAAAAACATTCAGTACTTC	CASSLAEGGKNIQYF
TRBV6-1	-	TRBD1	TRBJ1-2	TGTGCCAGCAGTGAATTAACAGGGGGGGGCTACACCTTC	CASSELTGGGYTF
TRBV6-5	-	-	TRBJ1-3	TGTGCCAGCAGTTACTCGCGGACAAGCCCCCTCGCAGATTTT	CASSYSRTSPLADF
TRBV14	-	-	TRBJ1-3	TGTGCCAGCAGCCAACGTGTGGGGGCTGCGAACACCATATATTTT	CASSQRVGAANTIYF
TRBV28	-	-	TRBJ1-4	TGTGCCAGCAGCCGAGGCCAGGGAAGGGGTGAAAAACTGTTTTTT	CASSRGQGRGEKLFF
TRBV5-5	-	TRBD1	TRBJ1-3	TGTGCCAGCAGCTTGACAGGGGGCTTGTCTGGAAACACCATATATTTT	CASSLTGGLSGNTIYF
TRBV11-1	-	TRBD2	TRBJ2-2	TGTGCCAGCAGCTCCGGGACTAGCGGGTACCAAAGGGGCACCGGGGAGCTGTTTTTT	CASSSGTSGYQRGTGELFF
TRBV7-9	-	TRBD2	TRBJ2-3	TGTGCCAGCAGCTTAGGGTTAGCGGGACCGTACACAGATACGCAGTATTTT	CASSLGLAGPYTDTQYF
TRBV7-2	-	-	TRBJ1-4	TGTGCCAGCAGCTTGGGGGGTTCTAATGAAAAACTGTTTTTT	CASSLGGSNEKLFF
TRBV7-2	-	TRBD1	TRBJ1-3	TGTGCCAGCAGCCAGTGGGGACAGGGTATCTCTGGAAACACCATATATTTT	CASSQWGQGISGNTIYF
TRBV6-1	-	-	TRBJ1-2	TGTGCCAGCAGTGAACGGGTTCCGAACTATGGCTACACCTTC	CASSERVPNYGYTF
TRBV11-2	-	-	TRBJ1-1	TGTGCCAGCAGCTTAGCTCCAGGGAACCCTAAAGCTTTCTTT	CASSLAPGNPKAFF
TRBV11-1	-	-	TRBJ2-5	TGTGCCAGCATGGCTGGGGTTCGGGACTCCGAAGAGACCCAGTACTTC	CASMAGVRDSEETQYF
TRBV7-9	-	TRBD1	TRBJ1-3	TGTGCCAGCAGCCCCCTCACCGGGACAGGTACTGGAAACACCATATATTTT	CASSPLTGTGTGNTIYF
TRBV11-3	-	-	TRBJ2-3	TGTGCCAGCAGCTTAGGCAGGGCCGATACGCAGTATTTT	CASSLGRADTQYF
TRBV5-6	-	TRBD1	TRBJ2-2	TGTGCCAGCAGCTTGGGTGGGACAGGGACGAACACCGGGGAGCTGTTTTTT	CASSLGGTGTNTGELFF
TRBV18	-	-	TRBJ1-1	TGTGCCAGCTCACCAGCCAGGGGGAACACTGAAGCTTTCTTT	CASSPARGNTEAFF
TRBV27	-	-	TRBJ2-3	TGTGCCAGCAGTTCCACCCCTCCGGGACATCTCACAGATACGCAGTATTTT	CASSSTPPGHLTDTQYF
TRBV7-2	-	-	TRBJ2-7	TGTGCCAGCAGCTTAGGAGGGATCTCCTACGAGCAGTACTTC	CASSLGGISYEQYF
TRBV9	once	TRBD1	TRBJ2-7	TGTGCCAGCAGCGCGACAGGGTCGACCTACGAGCAGTACTTC	CASSATGSTYEQYF
TRBV7-8	once	TRBD1	TRBJ2-7	TGTGCCAGCAGCCCTCGGGACAGGGGCACTACCGAGCAGTACTTC	CASSPRDRGTTEQYF
TRBV7-6	-	TRBD1	TRBJ2-7	TGTGCCAGCAGCCTCGGGACAGGGTTCCACGAGCAGTACTTC	CASSLGTGFHEQYF
TRBV18	-	TRBD1	TRBJ2-5	TGTGCCAGCTCAGCTTCAAGACAGGGCAGGGAGACCCAGTACTTC	CASSASRQGRETQYF
TRBV5-4	-	-	TRBJ2-6	TGTGCCAGCAGCTTGAAGGGGATTGGGGCCAACGTCCTGACTTTC	CASSLKGIGANVLTF
TRBV14	-	TRBD1	TRBJ2-7	TGTGCCAGCAGCTCTCTATGGGACAGGGGCCCTAGTATGTACTTC	CASSSLWDRGPSMYF
TRBV28	-	TRBD1	TRBJ2-7	TGTGCCAGCAGTTTCCGGGACAGCCTGACGTACACCTACGAGCAGTACTTC	CASSFRDSLTYTYEQYF
TRBV30	-	TRBD2	TRBJ2-1	TGTGCCTGGAGCTCGGGACTAGCGATTAATGAGCAGTTCTTC	CAWSSGLAINEQFF
TRBV29-1	-	-	TRBJ2-6	TGCAGCGTCCTGATGGGGGCCGGGGCCAACGTCCTGACTTTC	CSVLMGAGANVLTF
TRBV10-2	once	-	TRBJ1-1	TGCGCCAGCAACAACCGACGAGGGGAAGCTTTCTTT	CASNNRRGEAFF
TRBV7-2	-	TRBD2	TRBJ2-7	TGTGCCAGCAGCTTACGCACTAGCGGGCCATACGAGCAGTACTTC	CASSLRTSGPYEQYF
TRBV7-8	-	-	TRBJ2-5	TGTGCCAGCAGCGAAACAGGGATCCAAGAGACCCAGTACTTC	CASSETGIQETQYF
TRBV27	-	TRBD2	TRBJ2-3	TGTGCCAGCAGTTTACCGGGAGGTACGCAGTATTTT	CASSLPGGTQYF
TRBV5-1	few	-	TRBJ2-3	TGCGCCAGCAGCTTAAGACCAGAGGACACAGATACGCAGTATTTT	CASSLRPEDTDTQYF
TRBV30	-	-	TRBJ2-7	TGTGCCTGGAGCCGACAGGTAACCTACGAGCAGTACTTC	CAWSRQVTYEQYF
TRBV28	-	-	TRBJ1-2	TGTGCCAGCAGTTCAGGGTTTGGCTACACCTTC	CASSSGFGYTF
TRBV10-3	-	-	TRBJ2-7	TGTGCCATCAGTGAGGCAGGTAGTTCCTACGAGCAGTACTTC	CAISEAGSSYEQYF
TRBV21-1	-	-	TRBJ2-7	TGTGCCCCCAGGGCAGGATGCTACGAGCAGTACTTC	CAPRAGCYEQYF
TRBV4-2	-	TRBD2	TRBJ2-5	TGTGCCAGCAGCCAGGGACTAGCGGGAGGGAAGAAGACCCAGTACTTC	CASSQGLAGGKKTQYF
TRBV2	few	TRBD1	TRBJ2-3	TGTGCCAGCAGTTACGGACAGGCAGATACGCAGTATTTT	CASSYGQADTQYF